The 29 T cell receptor beta chains below all came from one sample that was sequenced in a study of T cell clonality in common variable immunodeficiency. Repertoires were generated with immunoSEQ multiplex PCR, while TCRdb's copy carries only in-frame clones and drops some. Singletons are absent from the sample, which has roughly 32,000 clones. What was sequenced was peripheral blood mononuclear cells. The receptors originated from a person aged 18 to 70 in good health.

This clone appeared a few times. A read error may produce the germline difference seen at one junction end. The read falls 3 residues short of the CDR3 end, and the missing part is taken from the germline J gene. The chain joins TRBV7-9 to TRBJ1-2; 7 bases are shared with TRBD1. The CDR3 is 12 amino acids. Germline V lookup: CDR1 SEHNR, CDR2 FQNEAQ (reference sequence). CDR3 DNA, as far as it was read: TGTTCCAGCAGCTCGACAGGGTGGGGC. Amino acid sequence: CSSSSTGWG. The complete CDR3 sequence is CSSSSTGWGYTF.

This clone came up many times. The read ends 3 residues before the CDR3 terminus; that terminus is restored from the germline J gene. The chain combines TRBV5-1 with TRBJ2-1; tentatively, D is TRBD2 (6 bases). Germline V gene data show CDR1 as SGHRS and CDR2 as YFSETQ. V lost 9 bases and J 2 bases, leaving 15 bases between the germline ends. This CDR3 is built from 14 residues. Incomplete CDR3 DNA: TGCGCCACCTCGGAGGGCTGGGCCTACAATGAG. This encodes CATSEGWAYNE. The complete CDR3 sequence is CATSEGWAYNEQFF.

Turning to this clone: Other nucleotide sequences in the sample specify the same CDR3. CDR3 amino acids: CASRLAGNEQFF. CDR3 DNA (partial): TGCGCCAGCAGGTTAGCGGGAAATGAG. The chain joins TRBV5-1 to TRBJ2-1, with 8 bases identical to TRBD2. The read terminates 3 residues before the CDR3 end, so the remaining end is supplied by the germline J gene. The germline V gene has CDR1 SGHRS and CDR2 YFSETQ. The CDR3 covers 12 residues. V trimming: 5 bases; J trimming: 7 bases; junction bases outside the gene matches: 2.

This clone has ten or more counts. The DNA ends 3 residues before the CDR3 does, and the rest of the CDR3 is filled in from the germline J gene. The rearrangement joins TRBV7-9 to TRBJ2-3; D possibly corresponds to TRBD1 (5 bases). Germline assignment: CDR1 SEHNR and CDR2 FQNEAQ (reference sequence). The CDR3 spans 15 residues. V was pared by 2 bases and J by 4 bases, with 13 bases between. CDR3 bases read: TGTGCCAGCAGCTTAAACCCAGGGAACGCAGATACG. As protein: CASSLNPGNADT. The whole CDR3 sequence is CASSLNPGNADTQYF.

In this sample, this clone turned up many times. The CDR3 end is not reached by the read, which stops 3 residues before it; the germline J gene fills it in. The chain is built from TRBV18 and TRBJ2-6, with 7 bases aligning to TRBD2. The germline CDR1 and CDR2 sequences are KGHSH and LQKENI. There are 19 residues in the CDR3. Losses at the gene ends were 3 bases for V and 0 bases for J; bases not matched to a gene: 11. The DNA read from the CDR3 is TGTGCCAGCTCACCCCCGGGACTAACCGTCCCCTCTGGGGCCAACGTC. Protein: CASSPPGLTVPSGANV. The whole CDR3 protein is CASSPPGLTVPSGANVLTF.

As regards this clone: The DNA ends 3 residues before the CDR3 does, and the rest of the CDR3 is filled in from the germline J gene. The chain links TRBV11-1 to TRBJ2-5; D is perhaps TRBD1 (6 bases). CDR3 size: 14 residues. CDR1 and CDR2 (germline): SGHAT, FQDESV (reference sequence). V dropped 2 bases and J dropped 0 bases, with 7 bases sitting between them. The CDR3 bases that were read are TGTGCCAGCAGCTTACAGGGGTACCAAGAGACC. This gives the protein CASSLQGYQET. The whole CDR3 sequence is CASSLQGYQETQYF.

This clone is deemed medium-sized. The DNA ends 3 residues before the CDR3 does, and the rest of the CDR3 is filled in from the germline J gene. The same CDR3 arises from other DNA sequences in this sample as well. V usage is TRBV20-1 and J usage is TRBJ2-1; 13 bases are shared with TRBD2. V lost 5 bases to trimming and J lost 9 bases; unmatched junction nucleotides: 10. The germline V gene encodes CDR1 DFQATT and CDR2 SNEGSKA (reference sequence). There are 15 residues in the CDR3. The CDR3 reads CSAPSLAGGPGEQFF. CDR3 DNA (partial): TGCAGTGCTCCCTCACTAGCGGGAGGGCCGGGTGAG.

Many counts were recorded for this clone. CDR3 protein: CSVEDLGAKGAFF. Partial CDR3 DNA: TGCAGCGTTGAAGATCTGGGGGCAAAAGGG. This chain links TRBV29-1 with TRBJ1-1, with TRBD1 as a possible D gene (6 bases). Read data end 3 residues before the CDR3 end; the end is taken from the germline J gene. Germline V gene lookup returns CDR1 SQVTM and CDR2 ANQGSEA. The CDR3 totals 13 residues.

The sample holds a few counts of this clone. The read is 3 residues too short to cover the CDR3 end, so that end is filled in from the germline J gene. The chain has TRBV20-1 and TRBJ2-3; 9 bases are shared with TRBD2. This CDR3 spans 15 amino acids. In germline, CDR1 is DFQATT, CDR2 SNEGSKA (reference sequence). The chain's CDR3 is CSAPSSGRGGETQYF. CDR3 DNA (partial): TGCAGTGCCCCGAGTAGCGGGAGAGGGGGAGAGACG.

This clone has at least ten counts. Coverage ceases 3 residues before the CDR3 finishes, and the germline J gene fills in the end. The chain employs TRBV19 and TRBJ2-3; the D gene is possibly TRBD1 (6 bases). Germline CDR1 LNHDA, CDR2 SQIVND (reference sequence). The CDR3 runs 13 residues. Trimming took off 8 bases at V and 2 bases at J, with 11 bases between the two ends. The CDR3 DNA, read in part, is TGTGCCAGTCTCAACAGGGACACAGATACG. Encoded protein: CASLNRDTDT. The full-length CDR3 reads as CASLNRDTDTQYF.

This clone has just a few counts. The DNA ends 3 residues before the CDR3 does, and the rest of the CDR3 is filled in from the germline J gene. V is TRBV19 and J is TRBJ2-3; 7 nucleotides match TRBD1. The CDR3 is 15 residues long. Germline CDR1 is LNHDA and CDR2 is SQIVND (reference sequence). This CDR3 reads CASSPWTGSNQPQYF. The sequenced part of the CDR3 DNA is TGTGCCAGTAGTCCTTGGACAGGTTCCAATCAGCCG.

Comments on this clone: With the read ending 3 residues before the CDR3 end, the germline J gene is used to fill in that end. This chain connects TRBV19 to TRBJ2-7; 8 bases fit TRBD1. The CDR3 totals 16 residues. Per the germline V gene, CDR1 is LNHDA and CDR2 is SQIVND (reference sequence). V lost 7 bases, J lost 3 bases, and 14 bases stayed unmatched. The CDR3 protein is CASTDRVLLGNYEQYF. Partial CDR3 DNA: TGTGCCAGTACGGACAGGGTCCTCCTCGGAAACTACGAG.

This clone was found a few times. The read terminates 3 residues before the CDR3 end, so the remaining end is supplied by the germline J gene. The gene calls are TRBV30 and TRBJ2-5, with TRBD1 matching over 8 bases. Germline CDR1 GTSNPN, CDR2 SVGIG (reference sequence). This CDR3 contains 14 residues. The sequenced part of the CDR3 DNA is TGTGCCCTCGACCCCAGGGGGCTTGCAGATACC. Residues: CALDPRGLADT. The complete CDR3 reads CALDPRGLADTQYF.

Worth noting for this clone: The read falls 3 residues short of the CDR3 end, and the missing part is taken from the germline J gene. The chain joins TRBV2 to TRBJ2-1, with a tentative D call TRBD2 (6 bases). V was clipped by 8 bases and J by 4 bases, with 15 bases between them. CDR3 length equals 14 residues. Germline V gene lookup returns CDR1 SNHLY and CDR2 FYNNEI. CDR3 residues: CASFSGRGYNEQFF. The CDR3 DNA, read in part, is TGTGCCAGCTTTAGCGGTAGAGGGTACAATGAG.

A remark on this clone: The read ends 3 residues early relative to the CDR3; the germline J gene fills the gap. The chain recombines TRBV20-1 with TRBJ1-3; perhaps TRBD1 as D (6 bases). The CDR3 is 14 residues long. CDR1 and CDR2 from the germline V gene are DFQATT and SNEGSKA (reference sequence). The V end lost 4 bases, the J end lost 6 bases, and 16 bases lay between the germline ends. CDR3: CSATEGGGLNTIYF. The covered CDR3 bases are TGCAGTGCTACCGAGGGGGGGGGATTAAACACC.

This clone was recorded a few times. The sequenced fragment ends 3 residues before the CDR3 boundary, so the rest is inferred from the germline J gene. The chain has TRBV7-8 and TRBJ1-1, with D unclear. CDR1 and CDR2 (germline): SGHVS, FQNEAQ. Trimming took 3 bases from V and 6 from J, leaving 8 bases between them. The CDR3 has 12 residues. CDR3 DNA, as far as it was read: TGTGCCAGCAGCTTCCGGTCGGCTGAA. It translates to CASSFRSAE. In full, the CDR3 is CASSFRSAEAFF.

Ten or more counts support this clone. Read data end 3 residues before the CDR3 end; the end is taken from the germline J gene. The chain employs TRBV6-4 and TRBJ2-7; D may be TRBD2 (6 bases). The CDR3 consists of 15 residues. Trimming removed 5 bases at V and 5 bases at J, with 19 bases between. Germline CDR1 is MRHNA and CDR2 is SNTAGT. CDR3 DNA, as far as it was read: TGTGCCAGCAGTAATTCCGGGACTGGGGGTGACGAG. Its translation is CASSNSGTGGDE. The full CDR3 sequence reads CASSNSGTGGDEQYF.

This clone was recorded many times. The missing CDR3 end, 3 residues past where the read stops, is filled in from the germline J gene. The chain carries TRBV10-1 and TRBJ2-3; tentative D call: TRBD2 (6 bases). The germline CDR1 and CDR2 sequences are WNHNN and SYGVQD (reference sequence). There are 16 residues in the CDR3. V was pared by 0 bases and J by 2 bases, with 12 bases between. Partial CDR3 DNA: TGCGCCAGCAGTGAGTCCACGGGACTCCTCACAGATACG. It translates to CASSESTGLLTDT. The CDR3 as a whole reads CASSESTGLLTDTQYF.

This clone showed up many times. The CDR3 end falls 3 residues outside the read, so it is completed with the germline J gene. This chain connects TRBV14 to TRBJ1-1; no clear D gene. This CDR3 comprises 13 residues. Germline assignment: CDR1 SGHDN and CDR2 FVKESK. Trimming removed 1 base from V and 3 bases from J, with 6 bases in between. The chain's CDR3 is CASSQVGDTEAFF. The CDR3 bases that were read are TGTGCCAGCAGCCAAGTCGGTGACACTGAA.

This clone came up a few times. The CDR3 is cut off 3 residues early in the read; its end comes from the germline J gene. The chain uses TRBV29-1 and TRBJ2-3; TRBD2 agrees at 10 bases. V lost 3 bases and J lost 5; bases outside the gene matches: 8. Germline V gene data show CDR1 as SQVTM and CDR2 as ANQGSEA. The CDR3 has 15 residues. CDR3 amino acids: CSVDLLAGAQDTQYF. CDR3 DNA, as far as it was read: TGCAGCGTTGATCTTCTAGCGGGAGCCCAAGATACG.

This clone was recorded many times. From the germline J gene comes the end of the CDR3, since the read stops 3 residues before it. V usage is TRBV6-1 and J usage is TRBJ1-5, with TRBD1 identical over 8 bases. CDR3 length: 15 residues. The germline gives CDR1 MNHNS, CDR2 SASEGT. The ends lost 4 bases at V and 4 bases at J; junction bases unmatched: 6. The sequenced CDR3 bases are TGTGCCAGCAGTGCAGGGAGGACAGGGAATCAGCCC. It translates to CASSAGRTGNQP. The whole CDR3 sequence is CASSAGRTGNQPQHF.

This clone was seen at least ten times. The read finishes 3 residues shy of the CDR3 end, and the germline J gene is used to complete it. The chain recombines TRBV14 with TRBJ1-2, with D perhaps matching TRBD1 (5 bases). The V gene's germline CDR1 is SGHDN and CDR2 FVKESK. CDR3 length equals 13 residues. The V and J ends lost 3 bases and 7 bases respectively, with 12 bases between them. The CDR3 DNA, read in part, is TGTGCCAGCAGCCATGGGGGGGATACTGGC. It specifies CASSHGGDTG. In full, the CDR3 reads CASSHGGDTGYTF.

In this sample, this clone turned up many times. The DNA ends 3 residues before the CDR3 does, and the rest of the CDR3 is filled in from the germline J gene. The V gene is TRBV30, the J gene TRBJ1-1, with 10 bases that match TRBD1. Germline CDR1 reads GTSNPN; CDR2 reads SVGIG (reference sequence). The CDR3 length is 13 residues. J was trimmed by 4 bases and V by 5 bases; bases with no gene match: 4. The sequenced CDR3 bases are TGTGCCTGGGGGACAGGGGTGGTCACTGAA. Translating gives CAWGTGVVTE. The CDR3 in its entirety is CAWGTGVVTEAFF.

This clone appeared many times. From the germline J gene comes the end of the CDR3, since the read stops 3 residues before it. The genes are TRBV2 and TRBJ2-1, with 8 bases aligning to TRBD1. Germline CDR1 SNHLY, CDR2 FYNNEI. V shed 6 bases, J shed 5 bases, and the junction held 9 bases outside the gene matches. This CDR3 is 15 amino acids long. The covered CDR3 bases are TGTGCCAGCAGCGCGGGACAGGAAAGGAACAATGAG. Translating gives CASSAGQERNNE. The whole CDR3 protein reads CASSAGQERNNEQFF.

As for this clone: The read gets to within 3 residues of the CDR3 end, and the germline J gene fills in the rest. V is TRBV19 and J is TRBJ2-3; the D gene is possibly TRBD1 (6 bases). CDR1 and CDR2 (germline): LNHDA, SQIVND (reference sequence). This CDR3 comprises 15 residues. The part of the CDR3 DNA that was read is TGTGCCAGTAGTATAGACGCCACAGGGACGCAGCCG. Amino acids: CASSIDATGTQP. The complete CDR3 protein is CASSIDATGTQPQYF.

This clone has a count of ten or more. From the germline J gene comes the end of the CDR3, since the read stops 3 residues before it. V is TRBV10-1 and J is TRBJ2-3; weak D call: TRBD2 (6 bases). In germline, CDR1 is WNHNN, CDR2 SYGVQD (reference sequence). This CDR3 comprises 15 residues. The CDR3: CASSEDRLALGTQYF. The DNA read from the CDR3 is TGCGCCAGCAGTGAGGATAGGCTAGCGCTCGGGACG.

This clone was recorded many times. Read sequence stops 3 residues before the CDR3 end, and the germline J gene provides the missing end. V is TRBV24-1 and J is TRBJ2-7; possibly TRBD2 for D (5 bases). Trimming stripped 7 bases from V and 0 bases from J, with 15 bases between. The CDR3 sequence is 15 residues long. Germline assignment: CDR1 KGHDR and CDR2 SFDVKD. CDR3 residues: CATRNRSAGSYEQYF. The CDR3 bases that were read are TGTGCCACCAGAAATCGATCGGCGGGCTCCTACGAG.

This clone showed up many times. The CDR3 end falls 3 residues outside the read, so it is completed with the germline J gene. This chain joins TRBV20-1 and TRBJ2-3; D may match TRBD1 or TRBD2 (6 bases each). Germline V lookup: CDR1 DFQATT, CDR2 SNEGSKA (reference sequence). Trimming pared 8 bases from V and 3 bases from J, leaving 15 bases between. The CDR3 totals 13 residues. CDR3 DNA, as far as it was read: TGCAGTAAAAGACAGGAGGGGACAGATACG. As protein: CSKRQEGTDT. From start to end, the CDR3 is CSKRQEGTDTQYF.

This clone was picked up many times. Read coverage stops 3 residues before the CDR3 terminus; the germline J gene supplies the remainder. The genes are TRBV18 and TRBJ2-1; 10 bases agree with TRBD2. Unmatched junction bases numbered 8, after V lost 3 bases and J lost 6 bases. This CDR3 is built from 16 residues. Germline CDR1 reads KGHSH; CDR2 reads LQKENI. The covered CDR3 bases are TGTGCCAGCTCACCTCAAGCGGGAGGGCCTGTCAATGAG. This gives the protein CASSPQAGGPVNE. The full CDR3 protein reads CASSPQAGGPVNEQFF. The full variable domain, in which reference TRBV18 and TRBJ2-1 provide the parts outside the CDR3, is NAGVMQNPRHLVRRRGQEARLRCSPMKGHSHVYWYRQLPEEGLKFMVYLQKENIIDESGMPKERFSAEFPKEGPSILRIQQVVRGDSAAYFCASSPQAGGPVNEQFFGPGTRLTVL.